This TCR beta chain derives from a study of cytomegalovirus exposure and HLA in healthy donors. As regards this clone: Its antigen remains unidentified.

Whole-study findings and limits: Reportedly, cytomegalovirus status was diagnosed with high sensitivity and specificity. Researchers counted some 150 TCR beta chains as cytomegalovirus-associated.

The PCR used 60 Vbeta and 13 Jbeta primers. Method: immunoSEQ multiplex PCR; TCRdb's copy keeps in-frame clones and lacks some. The table lists more than 85,000 clones, about 76% of them singletons. The CDR3 is made up of 13 amino acids. V dropped 0 bases and J dropped 9 bases, with 10 bases sitting between them. Germline V gives CDR1 SGHTS, CDR2 YDEGEE. Healthy donors of bone marrow made up the group. Sequenced sample: PBMCs. The clonotype comes from a man aged 30-40 years in good health and CMV-seropositive. This chain connects TRBV5-8 to TRBJ2-1, with D possibly matching TRBD2 (5 bases). CDR3 region: CASSLAGVGEQFF. The CDR3 region has the DNA TGTGCCAGCAGCTTGGCCGGGGTCGGTGAGCAGTTCTTC.